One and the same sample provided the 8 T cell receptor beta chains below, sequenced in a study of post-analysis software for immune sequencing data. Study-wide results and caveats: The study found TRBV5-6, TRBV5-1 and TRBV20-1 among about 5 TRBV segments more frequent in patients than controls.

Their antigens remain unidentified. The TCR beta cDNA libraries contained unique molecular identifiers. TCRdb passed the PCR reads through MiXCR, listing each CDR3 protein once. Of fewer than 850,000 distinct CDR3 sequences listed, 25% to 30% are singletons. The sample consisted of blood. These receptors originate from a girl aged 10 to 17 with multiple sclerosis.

The CDR3 here is CASSYSRDRTYGYTF. The CDR3 DNA reads TGTGCCAGCAGTTACTCGAGGGACAGGACCTATGGCTACACCTTC. The V gene is TRBV6-5, the J gene TRBJ1-2; 8 nucleotides agree with TRBD1. V trimming: 0 bases; J trimming: 4 bases; junction bases outside the gene matches: 4. The CDR3 runs 15 residues. Germline assignment: CDR1 MNHEY and CDR2 SVGAGI.

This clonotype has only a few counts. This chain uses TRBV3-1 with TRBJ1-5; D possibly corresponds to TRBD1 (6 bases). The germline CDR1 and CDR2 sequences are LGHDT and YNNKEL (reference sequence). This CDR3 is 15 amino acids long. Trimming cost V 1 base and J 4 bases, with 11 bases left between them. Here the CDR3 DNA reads TGTGCCAGCAGCCAAGGAGGGACACCGAATCAGCCCCAGCATTTT. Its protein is CASSQGGTPNQPQHF.

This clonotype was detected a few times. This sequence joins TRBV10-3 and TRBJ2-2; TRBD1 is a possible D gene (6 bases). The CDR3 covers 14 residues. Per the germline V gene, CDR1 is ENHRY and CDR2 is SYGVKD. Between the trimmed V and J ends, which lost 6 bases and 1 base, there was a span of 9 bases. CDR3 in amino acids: CAIRDRQNTGELFF. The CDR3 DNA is TGTGCCATCAGGGACAGACAGAACACCGGGGAGCTGTTTTTT.

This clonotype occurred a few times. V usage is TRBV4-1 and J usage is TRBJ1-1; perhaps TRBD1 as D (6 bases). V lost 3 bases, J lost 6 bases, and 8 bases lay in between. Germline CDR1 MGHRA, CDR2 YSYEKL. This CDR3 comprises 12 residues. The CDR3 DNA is TGCGCCAGCAGCCATGGGGGCGCTGAAGCTTTCTTT. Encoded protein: CASSHGGAEAFF.

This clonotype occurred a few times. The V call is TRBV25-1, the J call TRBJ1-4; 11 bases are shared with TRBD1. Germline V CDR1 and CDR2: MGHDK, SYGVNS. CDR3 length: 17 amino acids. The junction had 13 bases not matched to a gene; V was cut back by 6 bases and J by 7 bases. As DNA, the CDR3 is TGTGCCAGCAGCGGAGGACAGGGGGCATTACGTGGTGAAAAACTGTTTTTT. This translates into CASSGGQGALRGEKLFF. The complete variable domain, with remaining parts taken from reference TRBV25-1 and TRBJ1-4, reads EADIYQTPRYLVIGTGKKITLECSQTMGHDKMYWYQQDPGMELHLIHYSYGVNSTEKGDLSSESTVSRIRTEHFPLTLESARPSHTSQYLCASSGGQGALRGEKLFFGSGTQLSVL.

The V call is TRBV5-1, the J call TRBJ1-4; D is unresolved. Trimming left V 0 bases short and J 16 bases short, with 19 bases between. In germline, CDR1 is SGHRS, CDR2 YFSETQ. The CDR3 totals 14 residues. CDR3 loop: CASSLAPEPPVRFF. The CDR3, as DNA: TGCGCCAGCAGCTTGGCGCCGGAACCCCCGGTCCGGTTTTTT.

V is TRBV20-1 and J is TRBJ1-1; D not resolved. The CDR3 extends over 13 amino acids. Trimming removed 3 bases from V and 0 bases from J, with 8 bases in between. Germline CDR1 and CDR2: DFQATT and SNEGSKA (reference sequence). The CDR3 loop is CSASGPVNTEAFF. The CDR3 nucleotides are TGCAGTGCTAGTGGACCAGTGAACACTGAAGCTTTCTTT.

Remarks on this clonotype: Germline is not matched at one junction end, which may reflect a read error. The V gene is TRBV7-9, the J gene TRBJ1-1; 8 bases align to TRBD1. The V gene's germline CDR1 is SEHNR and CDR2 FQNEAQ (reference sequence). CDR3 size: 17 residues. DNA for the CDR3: TGTGCTAGCAGCCCCGGGGCAGGGGGCGCGGGGAACACTGAAGCTTTCTTT. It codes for CASSPGAGGAGNTEAFF.